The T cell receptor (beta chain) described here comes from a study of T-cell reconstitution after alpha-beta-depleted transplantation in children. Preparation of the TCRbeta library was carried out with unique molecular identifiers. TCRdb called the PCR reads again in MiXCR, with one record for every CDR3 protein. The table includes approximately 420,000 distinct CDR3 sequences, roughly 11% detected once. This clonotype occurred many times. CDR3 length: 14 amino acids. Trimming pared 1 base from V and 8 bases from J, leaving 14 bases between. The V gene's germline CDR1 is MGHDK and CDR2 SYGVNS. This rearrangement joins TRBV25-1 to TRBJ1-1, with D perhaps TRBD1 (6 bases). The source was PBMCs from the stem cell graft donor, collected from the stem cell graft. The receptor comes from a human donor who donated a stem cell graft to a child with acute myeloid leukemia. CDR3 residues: CASSESGRGPEAFF. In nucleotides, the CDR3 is TGTGCCAGCAGTGAATCCGGCAGGGGCCCCGAAGCTTTCTTT.